The next 2 T cell receptor beta chains were all read from a single sample in a study of a mutant IDH1 vaccine in newly diagnosed glioma. The assay was immunoSEQ multiplex PCR, and TCRdb's table has in-frame clones only and misses some. Here the sample spans some 42,000 clones, 80% to 90% being singletons. Time point of the sample: week 5, during vaccination. Each dose delivered 300 ug of mutant IDH1 20-mer peptide subcutaneously with imiquimod. What these receptors recognize is not known. The sample in question was PBMCs, obtained from a glioma patient whose treatment included an IDH1 peptide vaccine. Source of these receptors: a man aged 35 to 55 with glioma.

V is TRBV11-2 and J is TRBJ1-4; tentative D call: TRBD1 (5 bases). The CDR3 length is 16 residues. Germline V gene sequence: CDR1 SGHAT, CDR2 FQNNGV. V lost 0 bases and J lost 8, with 16 bases in between. CDR3 sequence reads: CASSLDGGGRGEKLFF. In DNA, the CDR3 is TGTGCCAGCAGCTTAGATGGCGGAGGGAGGGGAGAAAAACTGTTTTTT.

This rearrangement joins TRBV25-1 to TRBJ2-5, with D possibly TRBD2 on 6 matching bases. The ends were cut back, 0 bases at V and 3 bases at J, with 11 bases in the middle. Germline CDR1 reads MGHDK; CDR2 reads SYGVNS. The CDR3 covers 15 residues. CDR3 sequence: CASSEYPGVEETQYF. The CDR3 nucleotides read TGTGCCAGCAGTGAATACCCGGGAGTCGAAGAGACCCAGTACTTC.